Following are 31 T cell receptor beta chains from one sample sequenced in a study of T-cell memory formation after mild COVID-19. One entry per CDR3 protein, called by TCRdb with MiXCR from the 5' RACE reads. The sample carries around 370,000 distinct CDR3 sequences, about 21% recorded once. Sequences were obtained from PBMCs or a T cell subset sorted from them (not recorded which). The origin of the receptors is an adult woman who had mild COVID-19 (a few samples of this study predate the infection). Cell type and time point are not known.

This clonotype was observed a handful of times. Written as DNA, the CDR3 is TGTGCCAGCAGCGTATCGACTAGCGGATACAATGAGCAGTTCTTC. Its protein product is CASSVSTSGYNEQFF. This chain joins TRBV9 and TRBJ2-1, with 9 bases fitting TRBD2. CDR1 is SGDLS, CDR2 YYNGEE, per germline. This CDR3 region has 15 residues. V shed 1 base and J 4 bases; nucleotides not matched to a gene: 3.

The chain is built from TRBV28 and TRBJ1-3; a possible D gene is TRBD1 (5 bases). Per germline, CDR1 MDHEN and CDR2 SYDVKM. The germline V and J ends were trimmed by 2 bases and 0 bases, with 11 bases remaining between them. This CDR3 is 16 amino acids long. The CDR3 protein is CASSLRDRYSGNTIYF. In DNA form, the CDR3 reads TGTGCCAGCAGTTTACGGGACCGATACTCTGGAAACACCATATATTTT.

The genes are TRBV15 and TRBJ2-7, with D perhaps TRBD1 (6 bases). The CDR3 spans 16 residues. V gave up 0 bases and J gave up 0 bases, with 12 bases separating them. Germline CDR1 is LNHNV and CDR2 is YYDKDF (reference sequence). The CDR3 here is CATSRDRTVSSYEQYF. CDR3 sequence (DNA): TGTGCCACCAGCAGAGATAGGACAGTGAGCTCCTACGAGCAGTACTTC.

This clonotype came up a few times. J is TRBJ2-7 and V is TRBV20-1; D is unclear. CDR1 is DFQATT, CDR2 SNEGSKA, per germline (reference sequence). The ends were cut back, 4 bases at V and 7 bases at J, with 11 bases in the middle. CDR3 size: 11 residues. CDR3 sequence: CSATRAREQYF. CDR3 bases: TGCAGTGCTACAAGGGCGCGGGAGCAGTACTTC.

This clonotype turned up a few times. V usage is TRBV7-3 and J usage is TRBJ2-2; 7 bases are shared with TRBD2. The CDR3 has 15 amino acids. V lost 2 bases, J lost 4 bases, and 4 bases stayed unmatched. The germline V gene has CDR1 SGHTA and CDR2 FQGTGA. The chain's CDR3 is CASSLDLAATGELFF. The CDR3 nucleotides are TGTGCCAGCAGCTTAGATCTAGCGGCCACCGGGGAGCTGTTTTTT.

The V gene is TRBV20-1, the J gene TRBJ2-5; TRBD1 or TRBD2 may be the D gene (6 bases each). This CDR3 has 10 amino acids. Germline CDR1 and CDR2: DFQATT and SNEGSKA (reference sequence). The DNA of the CDR3 is TGCAACCCGAAGGGGGGGACCCAGTACTTC. It yields the protein CNPKGGTQYF.

This clonotype has a handful of counts. CDR3 coding DNA: TGTGCCAGCAGCCAAGATCTCCGGGGGGCTGGTGAGCAGTTCTTC. Translated: CASSQDLRGAGEQFF. This rearrangement joins TRBV4-2 to TRBJ2-1, with D perhaps matching TRBD2 (7 bases). Germline values: CDR1 LGHNA, CDR2 YNFKEQ. V gave up 0 bases and J gave up 9 bases, with 15 bases separating them. The CDR3 is made up of 15 amino acids.

The sample holds a few counts of this clonotype. V gene TRBV10-3 combines with J gene TRBJ2-5; weak D call: TRBD1 (5 bases). V was cut by 6 bases and J by 4 bases, with 15 bases left in between. The CDR3 length is 14 residues. The germline CDR1 and CDR2 sequences are ENHRY and SYGVKD. CDR3 bases: TGTGCCATCAGGGACAATAACTGGGGAGAGACCCAGTACTTC. It yields the protein CAIRDNNWGETQYF.

This clonotype came up once. The chain has TRBV3-1 and TRBJ2-3; 7 bases are a match to TRBD1. CDR1 is LGHDT, CDR2 YNNKEL, per germline (reference sequence). This CDR3 is built from 16 residues. Unmatched junction bases numbered 6, after V lost 0 bases and J lost 3 bases. The CDR3 loop reads CASSQDNRGRTDTQYF. CDR3 nucleotide sequence: TGTGCCAGCAGCCAAGATAACAGGGGAAGGACAGATACGCAGTATTTT.

This clonotype came up many times. The J gene is TRBJ2-1, the V gene TRBV5-1; the D gene is possibly TRBD2 (5 bases). The CDR3 length is 14 residues. V lost 2 bases, J lost 0 bases, and 6 bases lay in between. CDR1 is SGHRS, CDR2 YFSETQ, per germline. This CDR3 reads CASSLLDSYNEQFF. CDR3 bases: TGCGCCAGCAGCTTACTAGACTCCTACAATGAGCAGTTCTTC.

There are a few counts of this clonotype. This chain's CDR3 is CASSLERETGAYEQYF. The CDR3 DNA sequence: TGTGCCAGCAGCTTAGAGAGGGAGACAGGGGCCTACGAGCAGTACTTC. This chain connects TRBV5-6 to TRBJ2-7, with 8 bases identical to TRBD1. The trim removed 2 bases at V and 2 bases at J, leaving 9 bases unmatched. This CDR3 comprises 16 residues. In germline, CDR1 is SGHDT, CDR2 YYEEEE.

The genes are TRBV4-3 and TRBJ2-7, with D unresolved. Germline loops: CDR1 LGHNA, CDR2 YSLEER. Deletions cut 0 bases from V and 1 base from J, with 10 bases between. The CDR3 sequence is 15 residues long. CDR3 region: CASSQDRQASYEQYF. DNA for the CDR3: TGCGCCAGCAGCCAAGATAGGCAGGCATCCTACGAGCAGTACTTC.

DNA of the CDR3: TGTGCCAGCAGTTACTCGCGGGACCGCCGAGCCGAGCAGTACTTC. Protein sequence: CASSYSRDRRAEQYF. This chain connects TRBV6-5 to TRBJ2-7; D is possibly TRBD2 (6 bases). Per germline, CDR1 MNHEY and CDR2 SVGAGI. The CDR3 runs to 15 residues. V lost 0 bases and J 6 bases, leaving 15 bases between the germline ends.

This clonotype was observed a few times. The chain recombines TRBV9 with TRBJ2-7, with TRBD2 matching over 10 bases. Germline V gene sequence: CDR1 SGDLS, CDR2 YYNGEE. The CDR3 is 15 amino acids. The V segment lost 0 bases and the J segment 6 bases; nucleotides outside the gene matches: 6. The CDR3 sequence: CASSVASSGSGEQYF. DNA for the CDR3: TGTGCCAGCAGCGTAGCCTCTAGCGGGAGCGGCGAGCAGTACTTC.

The V gene is TRBV7-3, the J gene TRBJ2-7; D unclear. From germline, CDR1 is SGHTA and CDR2 FQGTGA. V was pared by 11 bases and J by 5 bases, with 10 bases between. The CDR3 extends over 10 amino acids. The CDR3 reads CALLRDEQYF. The CDR3 region has the DNA TGTGCCCTTCTGAGAGACGAGCAGTACTTC.

CDR3 loop: CASSSQGGNEKLFF. CDR3 in DNA: TGTGCCAGCAGCTCTCAGGGGGGGAATGAAAAACTGTTTTTT. This rearrangement joins TRBV7-2 to TRBJ1-4; 7 bases are shared with TRBD1. Germline V gene lookup returns CDR1 SGHTA and CDR2 FQGNSA. The CDR3 is made up of 14 amino acids. Trimming removed 4 bases from V and 5 bases from J; junction bases left unmatched: 4.

This clonotype was found a few times. The V gene is TRBV13, the J gene TRBJ1-2; TRBD1 agrees at 9 bases. The V gene end was trimmed by 5 bases and the J gene end by 7 bases; junction bases not matched to a gene: 11. Germline assignment: CDR1 PRHDT and CDR2 FYEKMQ (reference sequence). This CDR3 has 15 amino acids. CDR3: CASSPATGGDSGYTF. The CDR3, as DNA: TGTGCCAGCAGCCCGGCGACAGGGGGTGATTCTGGCTACACCTTC.

This sequence joins TRBV6-5 and TRBJ1-2, with no clear D. Trimming took off 5 bases at V and 0 bases at J, with 10 bases between the two ends. CDR1 and CDR2 (germline): MNHEY, SVGAGI. The CDR3 has 14 residues. The CDR3 protein is CASSRNGANYGYTF. As DNA, the CDR3 is TGTGCCAGCAGTAGGAACGGAGCTAACTATGGCTACACCTTC.

V usage is TRBV2 and J usage is TRBJ2-5, with D uncertain. V gave up 8 bases and J gave up 2 bases, with 12 bases separating them. CDR3 length: 13 amino acids. Germline V CDR1 and CDR2: SNHLY, FYNNEI. The CDR3 is CASVVVAQETQYF. The CDR3 coding sequence is TGTGCCAGCGTGGTGGTCGCACAAGAGACCCAGTACTTC.

The V gene is TRBV25-1, the J gene TRBJ2-7; TRBD1 might be the D (7 bases). V gave up 0 bases and J gave up 6 bases, with 27 bases separating them. The CDR3 loop spans 19 amino acids. Per germline, CDR1 MGHDK and CDR2 SYGVNS. CDR3 DNA: TGTGCCAGCAGTGAATATATCCTCGAGTCAGGGGGGTGGTTGGGCGAGCAGTACTTC. The encoded protein is CASSEYILESGGWLGEQYF.

The rearrangement uses TRBV15 and TRBJ2-7; perhaps D is TRBD1 or TRBD2 (5 bases each). Germline-derived CDR1 and CDR2 are LNHNV and YYDKDF (reference sequence). The V end was cut by 5 bases, the J end by 1 base, with 15 bases between. This CDR3 region has 15 residues. This CDR3 reads CATSPQGTYSYEQYF. The CDR3 nucleotides are TGTGCCACCAGCCCCCAAGGGACCTATTCCTACGAGCAGTACTTC. The full variable domain, with the rest looked up from reference TRBV15 and TRBJ2-7, is DAMVIQNPRYQVTQFGKPVTLSCSQTLNHNVMYWYQQKSSQAPKLLFHYYDKDFNNEADTPDNFQSRRPNTSFCFLDIRSPGLGDTAMYLCATSPQGTYSYEQYFGPGTRLTVT.

This clonotype was seen repeatedly, ten times or more. The chain links TRBV9 to TRBJ2-7; possibly TRBD1 for D (5 bases). This CDR3 is 14 amino acids long. V was clipped by 5 bases and J by 1 base, with 13 bases between them. Germline values: CDR1 SGDLS, CDR2 YYNGEE. CDR3 sequence (DNA): TGTGCCAGCAGTGTTGGGGCAGGTTCCTACGAGCAGTACTTC. It codes for CASSVGAGSYEQYF.

The chain has TRBV15 and TRBJ1-2; D ambiguous. Deletions cut 1 base from V and 2 bases from J, with 11 bases between. The CDR3 length is 15 residues. The germline CDR1 and CDR2 sequences are LNHNV and YYDKDF (reference sequence). The chain's CDR3 is CATSRGTTSNYGYTF. In DNA, the CDR3 is TGTGCCACCAGCAGAGGAACAACGTCCAACTATGGCTACACCTTC.

The sample holds a few counts of this clonotype. The chain recombines TRBV7-9 with TRBJ2-7, with TRBD2 matching 9 bases. Per the germline V gene, CDR1 is SEHNR and CDR2 is FQNEAQ (reference sequence). The trim removed 5 bases at V and 0 bases at J, leaving 8 bases unmatched. The CDR3 runs 16 residues. The CDR3 region is CASSATSGRVSYEQYF. The CDR3 DNA follows: TGTGCCAGCAGCGCCACTAGCGGGCGAGTCTCCTACGAGCAGTACTTC.

The chain is built from TRBV12-3 or TRBV12-4 and TRBJ1-1; D not resolved. With 4 bases removed from V and 5 bases from J, the gap between germline ends came to 8 bases. The CDR3 covers 12 residues. The CDR3 loop reads CASSSEGTEAFF. The DNA for the CDR3 is TGTGCCAGCAGTTCCGAGGGAACTGAAGCTTTCTTT.

V is TRBV7-9 and J is TRBJ2-3, with 7 bases aligning to TRBD1. The CDR3 is 15 amino acids. The trim removed 4 bases at V and 4 bases at J, leaving 8 bases unmatched. CDR1 is SEHNR and CDR2 is FQNEAQ in the germline V gene (reference sequence). CDR3 sequence: CASSSEVQGADTQYF. The DNA of the CDR3 is TGTGCCAGCAGCTCAGAGGTCCAGGGGGCAGATACGCAGTATTTT.

This clonotype was detected ten times or more. The chain links TRBV7-2 to TRBJ2-1; the match to TRBD2 covers 7 bases. Germline trimming cut 0 bases from V and 5 bases from J; bases unmatched to any gene: 1. Germline-derived CDR1 and CDR2 are SGHTA and FQGNSA. The CDR3 contains 14 residues. The DNA for the CDR3 is TGTGCCAGCAGCTTAGCGGGGACTAACAATGAGCAGTTCTTC. This sequence encodes CASSLAGTNNEQFF. Supplemented by reference TRBV7-2 and TRBJ2-1, the full variable domain reads GAGVSQSPSNKVTEKGKDVELRCDPISGHTALYWYRQSLGQGLEFLIYFQGNSAPDKSGLPSDRFSAERTGGSVSTLTIQRTQQEDSAVYLCASSLAGTNNEQFFGPGTRLTVL.

The chain recombines TRBV7-2 with TRBJ1-1; D not certain. The germline gives CDR1 SGHTA, CDR2 FQGNSA. Trimming cost V 1 base and J 1 base, with 10 bases left between them. The CDR3 totals 15 residues. For the CDR3, the DNA is TGTGCCAGCAGCTTAGATCGGAGGGCGAACACTGAAGCTTTCTTT. It encodes CASSLDRRANTEAFF. The full variable domain, rest sourced from reference TRBV7-2 and TRBJ1-1, is GAGVSQSPSNKVTEKGKDVELRCDPISGHTALYWYRQSLGQGLEFLIYFQGNSAPDKSGLPSDRFSAERTGGSVSTLTIQRTQQEDSAVYLCASSLDRRANTEAFFGQGTRLTVV.

The CDR3: CASSLAVSPRGGYGYTF. CDR3 DNA: TGTGCCAGCAGTTTAGCGGTCTCGCCTAGGGGTGGCTATGGCTACACCTTC. This sequence joins TRBV12-3 or TRBV12-4 and TRBJ1-2; maybe TRBD1 (5 bases). The CDR3 has 17 amino acids. V lost 0 bases and J 4 bases, leaving 18 bases between the germline ends.

The chain recombines TRBV27 with TRBJ2-7; 9 bases fit TRBD1. V trimming: 4 bases; J trimming: 0 bases; junction bases outside the gene matches: 4. CDR3 length equals 15 residues. Germline lookup yields CDR1 MNHEY and CDR2 SMNVEV (reference sequence). The CDR3: CASSWGTGSSYEQYF. The CDR3 nucleotides read TGTGCCAGCAGTTGGGGGACAGGGAGCTCCTACGAGCAGTACTTC.

The chain joins TRBV6-6 to TRBJ1-1, with a tentative D call TRBD1 (5 bases). V was shortened by 2 bases and J by 7 bases, with 11 bases between the two germline ends. This CDR3 comprises 13 residues. Per the germline V gene, CDR1 is MNHNY and CDR2 is SVGAGI (reference sequence). CDR3 in DNA: TGTGCCAGCAGTTACGGGCCGGGGGTTGAAGCTTTCTTT. Protein: CASSYGPGVEAFF.